The clone carrying this TCR beta chain was seen more than once but under ten times. These data originate in a study of T cell responses to AZD1222 COVID-19 vaccine. The data were produced by immunoSEQ multiplex PCR, yet TCRdb's version contains in-frame clones alone and is incomplete. The sample contains tens of thousands of clones, 85% of which appear only once. CDR1 is MDHEN and CDR2 is SYDVKM in the germline V gene. The length of the CDR3 is 12 residues. V lost 5 bases and J lost 7, with 11 bases in between. The input for sequencing was peripheral blood, taken on day 0 of AZD1222 vaccination. The chain has TRBV28 and TRBJ1-2; no reliable D call. The TCR was taken from an adult in good health. CDR3 sequence reads: CASSLGFRGYTF. CDR3 DNA: TGTGCCAGCAGTCTAGGATTTCGTGGCTACACCTTC.